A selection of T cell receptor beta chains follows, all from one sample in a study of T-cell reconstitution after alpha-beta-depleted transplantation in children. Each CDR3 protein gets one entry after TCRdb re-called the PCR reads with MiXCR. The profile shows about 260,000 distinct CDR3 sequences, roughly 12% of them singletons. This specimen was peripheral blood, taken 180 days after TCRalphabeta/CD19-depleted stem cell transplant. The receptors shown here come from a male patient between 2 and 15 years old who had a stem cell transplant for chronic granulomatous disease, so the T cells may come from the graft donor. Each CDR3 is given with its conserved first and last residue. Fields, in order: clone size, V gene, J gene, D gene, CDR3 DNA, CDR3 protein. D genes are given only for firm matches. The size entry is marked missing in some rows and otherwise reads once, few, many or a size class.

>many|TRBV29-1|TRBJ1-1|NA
TGCAGCGTTGATTGGGCAGGGAGGCGGGCTGAAGCTTTCTTT
CSVDWAGRRAEAFF
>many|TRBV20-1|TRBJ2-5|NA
TGCAGTGCTTCTCAAATGGGCCCCGTGTCCCCACCCCAGTACTTC
CSASQMGPVSPPQYF
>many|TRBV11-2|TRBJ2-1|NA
TGTGCCAGCAGCTTAGAGGGTCCGGGCGTATACAATGAGCAGTTCTTC
CASSLEGPGVYNEQFF
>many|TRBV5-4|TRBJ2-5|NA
TGTGCCAGCAGCTTGCTGGGACACAGCCTCCAAGAGACCCAGTACTTC
CASSLLGHSLQETQYF
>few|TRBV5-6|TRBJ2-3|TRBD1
TGTGCCAGCAGCTTCGTGGACAGGGAAACGGTCACAGATACGCAGTATTTT
CASSFVDRETVTDTQYF
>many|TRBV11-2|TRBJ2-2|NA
TGTGCCAGCAGCATCAGGGGTTCCGGGGAGCTGTTTTTT
CASSIRGSGELFF
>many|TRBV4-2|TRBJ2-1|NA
TGTGCCAGCAGCCAAGTACGCGGGACGCCCTACAATGAGCAGTTCTTC
CASSQVRGTPYNEQFF
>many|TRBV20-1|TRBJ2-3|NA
TGCAGTGCGAGTCCTGCTGCTCCAGATACGCAGTATTTT
CSASPAAPDTQYF
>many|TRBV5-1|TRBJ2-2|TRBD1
TGCGCCAGCAGAACCACAGGGGGCGGGGAGCTGTTTTTT
CASRTTGGGELFF
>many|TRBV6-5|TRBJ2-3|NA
TGTGCCAGCATGTTTTTGGGTTCAGATACGCAGTATTTT
CASMFLGSDTQYF
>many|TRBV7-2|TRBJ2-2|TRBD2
TGTGCCAGCAGCGCCGTAGCGGGCCCCGGGGAGCTGTTTTTT
CASSAVAGPGELFF
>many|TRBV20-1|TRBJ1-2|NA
TGCAGTGCTAGAGGGGTCTATGGCTACACCTTC
CSARGVYGYTF
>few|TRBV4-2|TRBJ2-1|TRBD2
TGTGCCAGCAGCCTCCCTTCAGGACTAGCGGGGGGGTATGAGCAGTTCTTC
CASSLPSGLAGGYEQFF
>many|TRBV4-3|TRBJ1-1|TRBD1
TGCGCCAGCAGCCAAGGAGGACAGGGAGTGATGAACACTGAAGCTTTCTTT
CASSQGGQGVMNTEAFF
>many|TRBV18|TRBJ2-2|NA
TGTGCCAGCTCAGCAGGAGGGAACACCGGGGAGCTGTTTTTT
CASSAGGNTGELFF
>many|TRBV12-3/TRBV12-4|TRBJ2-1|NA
TGTGCCAGCAGTTTACTGTACCCCAATGAGCAGTTCTTC
CASSLLYPNEQFF
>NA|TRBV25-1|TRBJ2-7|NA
TGTGCCAGCAGTGATGTGGGCGTGTACGAGCAGTACTTC
CASSDVGVYEQYF
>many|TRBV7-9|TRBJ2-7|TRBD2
TGTGCCAGCAGCGCCGGGGGGGCGAGCTCCTACGAGCAGTACTTC
CASSAGGASSYEQYF
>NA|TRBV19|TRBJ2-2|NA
TGTGCCAGTAGGATATGGGAAAGTACCGGGGAGCTGTTTTTT
CASRIWESTGELFF
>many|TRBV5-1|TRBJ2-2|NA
TGCGCCAGCAGCTTGGATGGGGCCCAGCTGTTTTTT
CASSLDGAQLFF
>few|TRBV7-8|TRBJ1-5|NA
TGTGCCAGCAGCCAAGGTACGGGTCAGCCCCAGCATTTT
CASSQGTGQPQHF
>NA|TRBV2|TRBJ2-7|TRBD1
TGTGCCAGCAGTGTTCCGGGACAGGACTACGAGCAGTACTTC
CASSVPGQDYEQYF
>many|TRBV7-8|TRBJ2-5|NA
TGTGCCAGCAGCCCAGGGACGTCCCAGTACTTC
CASSPGTSQYF
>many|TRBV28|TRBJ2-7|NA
TGTGCCAGCAGTCTAGTCGGACCCTACGAGCAGTACTTC
CASSLVGPYEQYF
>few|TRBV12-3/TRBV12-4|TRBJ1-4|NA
TGTGCCAGCAGTGCACTGGGAGTAGGGAATGAAAAACTGTTTTTT
CASSALGVGNEKLFF
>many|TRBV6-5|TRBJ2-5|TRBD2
TGTGCCAGCAGTTCAGGACTAGCGGGGTTGGAAGAGACCCAGTACTTC
CASSSGLAGLEETQYF